This T cell receptor (beta chain) derives from a study of blood T cell repertoires in COVID-19. Overall study context: Specimens from acute and convalescent COVID-19 originated in the United States, Italy and Spain.

This CDR3 is built from 15 residues. Per the germline V gene, CDR1 is SGDLS and CDR2 is YYNGEE. Unmatched junction bases numbered 5, after V lost 4 bases and J lost 4 bases. In the study's own analysis: Amplification of reference gene primers provided the estimated nucleated cell counts. Clones were sequenced by immunoSEQ multiplex PCR, and TCRdb holds only the in-frame ones, with some missing. The DNA was the basis for D and trimming; V, J and clone size are from that table. The profile covers some 280,000 clones, with around 91% appearing a single time and roughly an eighth taken by the ten largest.

Sequencing used peripheral blood. This clonotype was obtained from a woman aged 60-70 years with acute or convalescent COVID-19. V gene TRBV9 combines with J gene TRBJ1-5; 10 nucleotides line up with TRBD1. CDR3 in DNA: TGTGCCAGCAGCCGATCGGGACAGGGGAATCAGCCCCAGCATTTT. The encoded protein is CASSRSGQGNQPQHF.